This TCR beta chain comes out of a study of identical twins. TCRdb re-called the 5' RACE reads with MiXCR, one entry per CDR3 protein. Among about 200,000 distinct CDR3 sequences listed, 8% to 11% were seen once. This clonotype was observed many times. As yet, its antigen is unknown. The CDR3 spans 14 residues. The germline CDR1 and CDR2 sequences are DFQATT and SNEGSKA (reference sequence). The V segment lost 6 bases and the J segment 5 bases; nucleotides outside the gene matches: 6. The study's findings and limits: Models predicted too little out-of-frame TCR alpha sharing in monozygotic twins. Within beta out-of-frame sequences, the excess sharing observed between twins was weaker.

The sequencing sample was made of memory T cells sorted from blood. This TCR was recovered from a man in his fifties or sixties in good health. The chain uses TRBV20-1 and TRBJ2-7, with 14 bases aligning to TRBD2. The CDR3 bases are TGCAGTGCCCCAGGACTAGCGGGAGGTGACGAGCAGTACTTC. This gives the protein CSAPGLAGGDEQYF.